These 18 T cell receptor beta chains came from one sample sequenced in a study of T cells in Graves' hyperthyroidism and ophthalmopathy (dated by TCRdb to the late 2010s). Libraries were constructed by multiplex PCR. Instrument used: Illumina HiSeq 2000. The TCR beta CDR3 regions were amplified from RNA transcripts. For the first round of RT-PCR on the TCR CDR3, the HTBI primer set was used together with the Qiagen OneStep RT-PCR kit. The public reads were reprocessed in TCRdb via fastp at Q25 and MiXCR, keeping in-frame beta chains. For every CDR3 protein sequence, its rows merge into one entry that carries the most common genes and DNA. The sample includes more than 500,000 distinct CDR3 sequences, with 14% observed a single time. Together, the top ten hold roughly 14% of the sample. Material: blood. The origin of the receptors is a woman between 35 and 50 years old with Graves' hyperthyroidism.

The V gene is TRBV28, the J gene TRBJ2-7, with TRBD2 matching 8 bases. V lost 4 bases to trimming and J lost 2 bases; unmatched junction nucleotides: 13. CDR3 length: 17 residues. Germline CDR1 MDHEN, CDR2 SYDVKM. The CDR3 spells CASSSGAWASGPYEQYF. CDR3 nucleotides: TGTGCCAGCAGTTCGGGTGCGTGGGCTAGCGGGCCCTACGAGCAGTACTTC.

The V gene is TRBV6-2 or TRBV6-3, the J gene TRBJ1-2, with 12 bases lining up with TRBD1. Germline-derived CDR1 and CDR2 are MNHEY and SVGEGT. The CDR3 loop spans 14 amino acids. The V and J ends lost 6 bases and 12 bases, in that order; junction bases with no gene match: 11. The CDR3 DNA reads TGTGCCAGCAGCCTTGGGACAGGGGGCTTCGGCCACACCTTC. Amino acid sequence: CASSLGTGGFGHTF.

The table lists this clonotype with many counts. V is TRBV12-3 or TRBV12-4 and J is TRBJ1-2; D ambiguous. The CDR3 has 12 amino acids. V shed 5 bases and J shed 4 bases, with 8 bases lying between them. The chain's CDR3 is CASSTMGYGYTF. CDR3 nucleotides: TGTGCCAGCAGTACAATGGGCTATGGCTACACCTTC.

This clonotype was counted many times. This sequence joins TRBV28 and TRBJ1-4, with 7 bases identical to TRBD1. V gave up 5 bases and J gave up 5 bases; unmatched junction bases: 5. This CDR3 is built from 14 residues. Germline V gene lookup returns CDR1 MDHEN and CDR2 SYDVKM. The DNA for the CDR3 is TGTGCCAGCAGTCACGGGACAGTAAATGAAAAACTGTTTTTT. This encodes CASSHGTVNEKLFF.

This clonotype was recorded at least ten times. The chain carries TRBV5-8 and TRBJ2-3; possible D gene TRBD2, 6 bases. V was clipped by 4 bases and J by 5 bases, with 14 bases between them. CDR3 length equals 14 residues. The V gene's germline CDR1 is SGHTS and CDR2 YDEGEE. The CDR3: CASSTGEDGDTQYF. The DNA of the CDR3 is TGTGCCAGCAGCACGGGAGAGGATGGAGATACGCAGTATTTT. The complete variable domain, with remaining parts taken from reference TRBV5-8 and TRBJ2-3, reads EAGVTQSPTHLIKTRGQQATLRCSPISGHTSVYWYQQALGLGLQFLLWYDEGEERNRGNFPPRFSGRQFPNYSSELNVNALELEDSALYLCASSTGEDGDTQYFGPGTRLTVL.

This clonotype showed up many times. The chain couples TRBV11-3 to TRBJ1-1; D remains unclear. The CDR3 has 13 amino acids. Germline CDR1 and CDR2: SGHNT and YENEEA. Deletions cut 5 bases from V and 1 base from J, with 8 bases between. The CDR3 region is CASSNDGNTEAFF. The CDR3 DNA follows: TGTGCCAGCAGCAACGACGGGAACACTGAAGCTTTCTTT.

The CDR3 is CASSELVGTSGSTDTQYF. The CDR3 DNA is TGTGCCAGCAGTGAATTGGTGGGAACTAGCGGGAGCACAGATACGCAGTATTTT. The J gene is TRBJ2-3, the V gene TRBV25-1; 9 nucleotides line up with TRBD2. CDR1 and CDR2 from the germline V gene are MGHDK and SYGVNS. Germline trimming cut 1 base from V and 0 bases from J; bases unmatched to any gene: 8. The CDR3 contains 18 residues.

This clonotype occurred many times. The rearrangement uses TRBV20-1 and TRBJ1-2; 8 nucleotides line up with TRBD1. Germline CDR1 and CDR2: DFQATT and SNEGSKA (reference sequence). The trim removed 8 bases at V and 3 bases at J, leaving 5 bases unmatched. The CDR3 extends over 12 amino acids. CDR3 DNA sequence: TGCAGTTCGGGACAGGCGGACTATGGCTACACCTTC. Residues: CSSGQADYGYTF.

The V call is TRBV4-1, the J call TRBJ2-5; 8 bases align to TRBD1. Germline CDR1 and CDR2: MGHRA and YSYEKL. The CDR3 is 15 amino acids. V gave up 3 bases and J gave up 2 bases; unmatched junction bases: 5. CDR3 amino acids: CASSQGTGRQETQYF. As DNA, the CDR3 is TGCGCCAGCAGCCAGGGGACAGGCCGACAAGAGACCCAGTACTTC.

CDR3 loop: CASKTEDSMNTEAFF. DNA of the CDR3: TGTGCCAGCAAAACCGAGGACAGCATGAACACTGAAGCTTTCTTT. The chain uses TRBV6-4 and TRBJ1-1, with a tentative D call TRBD1 (6 bases). This CDR3 comprises 15 residues. The V gene's germline CDR1 is MRHNA and CDR2 SNTAGT. With 7 bases removed from V and 0 bases from J, the gap between germline ends came to 15 bases.

This clonotype was counted ten times or more. The chain carries TRBV12-5 and TRBJ2-3; TRBD2 matches 11 bases. In germline, CDR1 is LGHNT, CDR2 FRNRAP. The J segment lost 0 bases and the V segment lost 2 bases, leaving 10 bases of the junction unmatched. There are 19 residues in the CDR3. The CDR3 loop reads CASGLSLAGGRTSTDTQYF. CDR3 DNA: TGTGCTAGTGGTTTGTCCCTAGCGGGAGGACGAACTAGCACAGATACGCAGTATTTT.

This clonotype was detected many times. The V call is TRBV13, the J call TRBJ2-7, with 7 bases matching TRBD2. With 3 bases clipped from V and 4 bases from J, the junction kept 6 bases outside the gene matches. Germline loops: CDR1 PRHDT, CDR2 FYEKMQ (reference sequence). This CDR3 is 14 amino acids long. CDR3 protein: CASSFGGSTYEQYF. CDR3 DNA sequence: TGTGCCAGCAGCTTCGGCGGGAGTACGTACGAGCAGTACTTC.

Note on this clonotype: This may be a read error: a much more frequent sequence differs by one nucleotide. J is TRBJ1-3 and V is TRBV7-2, with 7 bases lining up with TRBD1. CDR3 length: 16 amino acids. Germline-derived CDR1 and CDR2 are SGHTA and FQGNSA. CDR3 DNA: TGTGCCAGCAGCACCCGACAGGGATACTCTGGAGACACCATATATTTT. It codes for CASSTRQGYSGDTIYF.

This clonotype was seen many times. The V gene is TRBV27, the J gene TRBJ2-1, with D perhaps TRBD1 (5 bases). V lost 3 bases to trimming and J lost 8 bases, with 14 bases between them. Germline CDR1 reads MNHEY; CDR2 reads SMNVEV (reference sequence). The CDR3 has 14 residues. CDR3 amino acids: CASSFGGRVHEQFF. The CDR3 DNA is TGTGCCAGCAGTTTTGGCGGCAGGGTCCATGAGCAGTTCTTC.

As to this clonotype: A much more abundant neighbour one base away suggests this may be a read error. The CDR3 coding sequence is TGTGTCAGCAGCAGGGTCAATCAGCCCCAGCATTTT. Its translation: CVSSRVNQPQHF. The J gene is TRBJ1-5, the V gene TRBV27; tentative D call: TRBD1 (5 bases). The germline gives CDR1 MNHEY, CDR2 SMNVEV (reference sequence). The CDR3 loop spans 12 amino acids.

In this sample, this clonotype turned up many times. The CDR3 region has the DNA TGTGCCAGCTCATCAATAGCCTACGAGCAGTACTTC. Translating it yields CASSSIAYEQYF. V is TRBV18 and J is TRBJ2-7; no firm D call. Per germline, CDR1 KGHSH and CDR2 LQKENI. Trimming cost V 5 bases and J 2 bases, with 7 bases left between them. This CDR3 contains 12 residues.

This clonotype was seen a few times. The CDR3 region is CSVARGTGELAFF. The DNA of the CDR3 is TGCAGCGTTGCACGTGGGACAGGGGAACTCGCTTTCTTT. J is TRBJ1-1 and V is TRBV29-1; TRBD1 agrees at 10 bases. The CDR3 is made up of 13 amino acids. CDR1 SQVTM and CDR2 ANQGSEA come from the germline V gene. Trimming removed 4 bases from V and 11 bases from J; junction bases left unmatched: 10. Full variable domain (rest looked up from reference TRBV29-1 and TRBJ1-1): SAVISQKPSRDICQRGTSLTIQCQVDSQVTMMFWYRQQPGQSLTLIATANQGSEATYESGFVIDKFPISRPNLTFSTLTVSNMSPEDSSIYLCSVARGTGELAFFGQGTRLTVV.

A word on this clonotype: A much more abundant neighbour one base away suggests this may be a read error. The chain is built from TRBV12-3 or TRBV12-4 and TRBJ2-5; maybe TRBD2 (6 bases). The CDR3 spans 14 residues. The V end lost 8 bases, the J end lost 3 bases, and 16 bases lay between the germline ends. The chain's CDR3 is CASALGGPEETQYF. CDR3 nucleotides: TGTGCCAGCGCCTTGGGGGGTCCGGAAGAGACCCAGTACTTC.